This T cell receptor (beta chain) derives from a study of blood T cells in healthy people across ages. Overall study findings and caveats: Diversity estimated from one million T cells was considered an underestimate. Expanded clonotype shifts may have been confounded, as the donors had an unknown CMV status.

Germline CDR1 reads SQVTM; CDR2 reads ANQGSEA. V shed 7 bases and J shed 9 bases, with 16 bases lying between them. The CDR3 sequence is 11 residues long. There were healthy Caucasian individuals from Russia, aged 6 to 90, serving as donors. With a J-beta primer mix and a sample-barcoded 5' primer, a second PCR ran about 7 to 11 cycles. MiXCR was run by TCRdb on the 5' RACE reads, yielding one entry per CDR3 protein. The sample consists of roughly 800,000 distinct CDR3 sequences, 58% of them appearing once. As to this clonotype: The antigen is unknown.

The clonotype originates from a man aged 25 to 45 in good health. Sequenced material: blood. The chain employs TRBV29-1 and TRBJ2-7; no firm D call. The CDR3 DNA reads as TGCAGCGCCGACCCTCTTTCCGGGCAGTACTTC. This gives the protein CSADPLSGQYF.